These T cell receptor beta chains were read from a single sample in a study of shared clonotypes between healthy human individuals. The assay was immunoSEQ multiplex PCR, and TCRdb's table has in-frame clones only and misses some. The sample shows about 690,000 clones, around 91% of them seen only once. Sequenced sample: memory CD8+ T cells from PBMCs. These receptor sequences come from a man aged 18 to 29 in good health. Some clones in this sample may be carry-over from other donors' samples. Each CDR3 is given with its conserved first and last residue. The D gene is left open where the match is weak. Some rows mark clone size as missing; the rest say once, few, many or name a class of expanded clone.

J gene | D gene | clone size | V gene | CDR3 DNA | CDR3 protein
TRBJ1-1 | TRBD1 | - | TRBV7-6 | TGTGCCAGCAGCCCCCATCTGGGACAGGGGGCTGAAGCTTTCTTT | CASSPHLGQGAEAFF
TRBJ1-5 | - | - | TRBV5-5 | TGTGCCAGCAGCTTGTTGGGGGGCGTGCAGCCCCAGCATTTT | CASSLLGGVQPQHF
TRBJ2-6 | - | once | TRBV7-9 | TGTGCCAGCAGCCAGAGAAGAATCTCTGGGGCCAACGTCCTGACTTTC | CASSQRRISGANVLTF
TRBJ2-1 | - | many | TRBV9 | TGTGCCAGCAGCGTAGGGGACGTGAGCTCCTACAATGAGCAGTTCTTC | CASSVGDVSSYNEQFF
TRBJ2-1 | - | once | TRBV2 | TGTGCCAGCAGTGCCGCCGGGACTTATCCCTACAATGAGCAGTTCTTC | CASSAAGTYPYNEQFF
TRBJ2-7 | TRBD1 | - | TRBV6-7 | TGTGCCAGCAGTTCCGGACAGGGGTATAGGTACGAGCAGTACTTC | CASSSGQGYRYEQYF
TRBJ1-3 | - | - | TRBV19 | TGTGCCAGTACCCTCGTCTCTTCTGGAAACACCATATATTTT | CASTLVSSGNTIYF
TRBJ1-1 | - | - | TRBV27 | TGTGCCAGCAGTTTATTTAGGGGGGCGACTGAAGCTTTCTTT | CASSLFRGATEAFF
TRBJ2-7 | - | - | TRBV6-5 | TGTGCCAGCAGTTACTCGAGAGGGTCCCTCTCCTACGAGCAGTACTTC | CASSYSRGSLSYEQYF
TRBJ2-3 | TRBD1 | - | TRBV5-1 | TGCGCCAGCAGCGCGGTCCGGGACAGGGGCCTAGATACGCAGTATTTT | CASSAVRDRGLDTQYF
TRBJ2-7 | TRBD1 | - | TRBV7-2 | TGTGCCAGCAGCTCAATGGGACAGGGAGCCTACGAGCAGTACTTC | CASSSMGQGAYEQYF
TRBJ2-7 | - | - | TRBV9 | TGTGCCAGCAGCCCGGGACAAAGTTACGAGCAGTACTTC | CASSPGQSYEQYF
TRBJ2-7 | TRBD1 | once | TRBV2 | TGTGCCAGCAGTGAAGTTCGGGCAGGGGGCTTGTACGAGCAGTACTTC | CASSEVRAGGLYEQYF
TRBJ2-7 | TRBD1 | - | TRBV6-5 | TGTGCCAGCAGTTACACGGGACAGGGCTACGAGCAGTACTTC | CASSYTGQGYEQYF
TRBJ1-2 | TRBD1 | - | TRBV6-6 | TGTGCCAGCAGTTACTCTACGACAGGGGTGGATGGCTACACCTTC | CASSYSTTGVDGYTF
TRBJ1-3 | - | once | TRBV5-4 | TGTGCCAGCAGCCTCACGGGTCAACGGGGAAACACCATATATTTT | CASSLTGQRGNTIYF
TRBJ2-5 | - | - | TRBV27 | TGTGCCACGGGCGTCAGCCAAGAGACCCAGTACTTC | CATGVSQETQYF
TRBJ2-7 | - | - | TRBV15 | TGTGCCACCGGCCGGGACTCGTTCCCCTACGAGCAGTACTTC | CATGRDSFPYEQYF
TRBJ2-7 | TRBD2 | - | TRBV27 | TGTGCCAGCAGCTGGCGGGGGGGCTACGAGCAGTACTTC | CASSWRGGYEQYF
TRBJ1-1 | - | - | TRBV6-1 | TGTGCCAGCAGTGAATGGGGACCCAGCGGCACTGAAGCTTTCTTT | CASSEWGPSGTEAFF
TRBJ1-4 | - | - | TRBV10-1 | TGCGCCAGCAGATTATATGAAAAACTGTTTTTT | CASRLYEKLFF
TRBJ1-3 | - | - | TRBV7-9 | TGTGCCAGCAGCTTAGATCACGGGAATCTCGAAAACACCATATATTTT | CASSLDHGNLENTIYF
TRBJ2-5 | TRBD1 | - | TRBV7-9 | TGTGCCAGCAGCTTAGGGGGGACAGGACCCTACTTC | CASSLGGTGPYF
TRBJ2-3 | TRBD2 | - | TRBV9 | TGTGCCAGCAGCGTGACTAGCGGGAGAGTCACAGATACGCAGTATTTT | CASSVTSGRVTDTQYF